A single sample is the source of the 21 T cell receptor beta chains below, sequenced in a study of blood T cell repertoires in COVID-19. Generated by immunoSEQ multiplex PCR, the TCRdb table keeps only in-frame clones and is missing some. This table has around 140,000 clones, around 86% appearing once. Sequences were obtained from peripheral blood. Receptors were obtained from a human donor in a cohort sampled during active COVID-19.

The chain has TRBV13 and TRBJ2-3; 16 bases are a match to TRBD2. The CDR3 contains 20 residues. Germline lookup yields CDR1 PRHDT and CDR2 FYEKMQ (reference sequence). V trimming: 5 bases; J trimming: 4 bases; junction bases outside the gene matches: 15. This chain's CDR3 is CASSTLPGLAGGPGPDTQYF. As DNA, the CDR3 is TGTGCCAGCAGCACATTACCGGGACTAGCGGGAGGGCCGGGGCCAGATACGCAGTATTTT.

The chain carries TRBV6-5 and TRBJ1-3; TRBD1 agrees at 9 bases. This CDR3 is 12 amino acids long. The germline CDR1 and CDR2 sequences are MNHEY and SVGAGI. V was pared by 8 bases and J by 8 bases, with 4 bases of the junction left unmatched. The chain's CDR3 is CASGTGRDTIYF. The CDR3 DNA reads TGTGCCAGCGGGACAGGGAGAGACACCATATATTTT.

This CDR3 is CASSLASTGVLGEQYF. The CDR3 DNA follows: TGTGCCAGCAGCTTGGCCTCAACGGGAGTGCTGGGGGAGCAGTACTTC. The chain recombines TRBV5-4 with TRBJ2-7; possible D gene TRBD2, 6 bases. Trimming took off 0 bases at V and 7 bases at J, with 20 bases between the two ends. There are 16 residues in the CDR3. Germline CDR1 reads SGHNT; CDR2 reads YYREEE (reference sequence).

The chain uses TRBV19 and TRBJ1-1; D is unresolved. The CDR3 spans 15 residues. With 1 base removed from V and 1 base from J, the gap between germline ends came to 10 bases. In germline, CDR1 is LNHDA, CDR2 SQIVND (reference sequence). The CDR3 is CASSIGGGRNTEAFF. The CDR3 DNA reads TGTGCCAGTAGTATAGGGGGAGGGAGGAACACTGAAGCTTTCTTT.

V gene TRBV27 combines with J gene TRBJ1-2; 10 nucleotides match TRBD1. Germline V CDR1 and CDR2: MNHEY, SMNVEV (reference sequence). V lost 6 bases to trimming and J lost 5 bases; unmatched junction nucleotides: 6. This CDR3 region has 14 residues. CDR3 loop: CASRRDRGTYGYTF. CDR3 bases: TGTGCCAGCAGACGGGACAGGGGAACTTATGGCTACACCTTC.

The chain recombines TRBV5-1 with TRBJ1-4; no clear D gene. V dropped 0 bases and J dropped 2 bases, with 5 bases sitting between them. Germline CDR1 is SGHRS and CDR2 is YFSETQ. This CDR3 has 14 amino acids. CDR3 nucleotides: TGCGCCAGCAGCTTGGGGCGGACTAATGAAAAACTGTTTTTT. Protein product: CASSLGRTNEKLFF.

The rearrangement links TRBV5-1 to TRBJ1-1, with 11 bases identical to TRBD1. Unmatched junction bases numbered 7, after V lost 4 bases and J lost 8 bases. The CDR3 extends over 14 amino acids. From germline, CDR1 is SGHRS and CDR2 YFSETQ. The CDR3 DNA follows: TGCGCCAGCAGCGCCGGGACAGGGGGAAGGGAAGCTTTCTTT. Its translation: CASSAGTGGREAFF.

This chain links TRBV6-5 with TRBJ1-2; possible D gene TRBD1, 6 bases. Deletions cut 5 bases from V and 1 base from J, with 8 bases between. The CDR3 is 13 residues long. CDR1 and CDR2 from the germline V gene are MNHEY and SVGAGI. The CDR3 DNA is TGTGCCAGCAGTACAGGGAATAACTATGGCTACACCTTC. Protein sequence: CASSTGNNYGYTF.

The chain combines TRBV19 with TRBJ2-1; 12 bases line up with TRBD1. Germline V gene sequence: CDR1 LNHDA, CDR2 SQIVND (reference sequence). There are 15 residues in the CDR3. With V trimmed by 5 bases and J by 8 bases, 7 bases remained unmatched. DNA for the CDR3: TGTGCCAGTAGTGTGGGGACAGGGGGCAGGTATGAGCAGTTCTTC. This sequence encodes CASSVGTGGRYEQFF.

This clone has a single count. This rearrangement joins TRBV6-1 to TRBJ1-4; perhaps TRBD1 as D (5 bases). The CDR3 totals 16 residues. Germline V gives CDR1 MNHNS, CDR2 SASEGT. V lost 1 base and J lost 4, with 13 bases in between. The DNA for the CDR3 is TGTGCCAGCAGTGAAGTTATGGGGCCCCTTAATGAAAAACTGTTTTTT. This codes for CASSEVMGPLNEKLFF.

The rearrangement links TRBV5-1 to TRBJ2-7; 7 bases are shared with TRBD1. Germline V gene data show CDR1 as SGHRS and CDR2 as YFSETQ. This CDR3 is 14 amino acids long. Losses at the gene ends were 3 bases for V and 8 bases for J; bases not matched to a gene: 11. The DNA for the CDR3 is TGCGCCAGCAGCTCCCCCGGCCAGGGGGACAAGCAGTACTTC. Its translation: CASSSPGQGDKQYF.

This clone was detected a few times. The chain recombines TRBV29-1 with TRBJ2-7; 12 nucleotides line up with TRBD2. Germline values: CDR1 SQVTM, CDR2 ANQGSEA. Germline trimming cut 6 bases from V and 1 base from J; bases unmatched to any gene: 16. CDR3 size: 18 residues. The CDR3 DNA reads TGCAGCGTAGTCGATCCCGGGACTAGCGGGTTCCGGTCCTACGAGCAGTACTTC. This sequence encodes CSVVDPGTSGFRSYEQYF.

This clone was detected only a few times. The genes are TRBV7-8 and TRBJ2-1; the match to TRBD2 covers 12 bases. The length of the CDR3 is 15 residues. Trimming at V came to 5 bases and at J to 6 bases, leaving 5 bases not matched to a gene. Germline V gives CDR1 SGHVS, CDR2 FQNEAQ. The CDR3 sequence is CASSILAGGINEQFF. The DNA of the CDR3 is TGTGCCAGCAGCATCCTAGCGGGAGGGATCAATGAGCAGTTCTTC.

This clone was counted once. The chain carries TRBV6-2 or TRBV6-3 and TRBJ2-3, with 9 bases matching TRBD2. The V gene's germline CDR1 is MNHEY and CDR2 SVGEGT. The V segment lost 2 bases and the J segment 2 bases; nucleotides outside the gene matches: 5. This CDR3 contains 16 residues. CDR3 protein: CASSYGLAGITDTQYF. CDR3 coding DNA: TGTGCCAGCAGTTACGGCCTAGCGGGGATCACAGATACGCAGTATTTT.

This clone was counted a few times. The gene calls are TRBV9 and TRBJ2-7; D is uncertain. This CDR3 has 13 amino acids. Germline CDR1 SGDLS, CDR2 YYNGEE. Trimming took 4 bases from V and 5 from J, leaving 13 bases between them. For the CDR3, the DNA is TGTGCCAGCAGCCCTCGTGAGGCCCACGAGCAGTACTTC. Its protein is CASSPREAHEQYF.

The genes are TRBV28 and TRBJ2-3; 7 bases map to TRBD2. The CDR3 sequence is 14 residues long. Trimming took 5 bases from V and 6 from J; bases not matched to a gene: 8. Germline V gene data show CDR1 as MDHEN and CDR2 as SYDVKM. The CDR3 DNA is TGTGCCAGCAGTCCCCCCGGGGGGTGGGATACGCAGTATTTT. It specifies CASSPPGGWDTQYF.

The genes are TRBV18 and TRBJ1-1; perhaps TRBD1 as D (5 bases). Germline CDR1 is KGHSH and CDR2 is LQKENI. This CDR3 spans 17 amino acids. V was clipped by 1 base and J by 0 bases, with 15 bases between them. Here the CDR3 DNA reads TGTGCCAGCTCACCACGGGGCCGGACGGCGATGAACACTGAAGCTTTCTTT. Translation gives CASSPRGRTAMNTEAFF.

This chain joins TRBV11-2 and TRBJ2-7, with 9 bases fitting TRBD1. This CDR3 is 17 amino acids long. Germline CDR1 and CDR2: SGHAT and FQNNGV. V trimming: 5 bases; J trimming: 3 bases; junction bases outside the gene matches: 14. CDR3 sequence: CASSRTGGAAGIYEQYF. CDR3 DNA sequence: TGTGCCAGCAGCCGTACAGGGGGCGCGGCGGGAATCTACGAGCAGTACTTC.

The chain employs TRBV18 and TRBJ1-5; D not certain. CDR3 length: 16 amino acids. The germline V and J ends were trimmed by 6 bases and 5 bases, with 20 bases remaining between them. Germline lookup yields CDR1 KGHSH and CDR2 LQKENI. CDR3: CASSRSAVTPDQPQHF. The CDR3 DNA reads TGTGCCAGCTCCCGAAGTGCAGTCACCCCCGATCAGCCCCAGCATTTT. The whole variable domain, remainder taken from reference TRBV18 and TRBJ1-5, is NAGVMQNPRHLVRRRGQEARLRCSPMKGHSHVYWYRQLPEEGLKFMVYLQKENIIDESGMPKERFSAEFPKEGPSILRIQQVVRGDSAAYFCASSRSAVTPDQPQHFGDGTRLSIL.

This chain connects TRBV18 to TRBJ1-1, with D perhaps TRBD1 (6 bases). Germline loops: CDR1 KGHSH, CDR2 LQKENI. V gave up 8 bases and J gave up 3 bases, with 16 bases separating them. CDR3 length: 14 amino acids. The CDR3 coding sequence is TGTGCCAGCCGATTTAGCGAGGGGGACACTGAAGCTTTCTTT. This codes for CASRFSEGDTEAFF.

CDR3: CASSVTGGNTEAFF. DNA of the CDR3: TGTGCCAGCAGCGTTACAGGGGGGAACACTGAAGCTTTCTTT. V gene TRBV9 combines with J gene TRBJ1-1; TRBD1 agrees at 8 bases. This CDR3 is 14 amino acids long. With 2 bases clipped from V and 1 base from J, the junction kept 1 base outside the gene matches. Germline V gene sequence: CDR1 SGDLS, CDR2 YYNGEE.